These 31 T cell receptor beta chains were sequenced from one sample in a study of identifying expanded T cells in peripheral blood. This table comes from immunoSEQ multiplex PCR, and its TCRdb copy is limited to in-frame clones, with some not included. The table records 120,000 or so clones, 84% of them present only once. Sequencing used blood. The receptors shown here come from a person between 18 and 69 years old in good health.

V is TRBV30 and J is TRBJ1-2; the D gene is possibly TRBD1 (5 bases). Germline V lookup: CDR1 GTSNPN, CDR2 SVGIG (reference sequence). This CDR3 region has 14 residues. The V and J ends lost 3 bases and 2 bases respectively, with 13 bases between them. CDR3 nucleotide sequence: TGTGCCTGGAGGTTCTTTGGGGCCAACTATGGCTACACCTTC. Encoded protein: CAWRFFGANYGYTF.

The genes are TRBV6-5 and TRBJ1-1, with 10 bases fitting TRBD1. This CDR3 is built from 14 residues. Germline-derived CDR1 and CDR2 are MNHEY and SVGAGI. J was trimmed by 10 bases and V by 4 bases; bases with no gene match: 9. CDR3 loop: CASSSRDRGKVAFF. CDR3 DNA sequence: TGTGCCAGCAGTTCGAGGGACAGGGGAAAGGTAGCTTTCTTT.

This chain links TRBV5-8 with TRBJ2-1, with 8 nucleotides matching TRBD2. Germline loops: CDR1 SGHTS, CDR2 YDEGEE. The CDR3 has 16 residues. Unmatched junction bases numbered 11, after V lost 2 bases and J lost 7 bases. CDR3 coding DNA: TGTGCCAGCAGCTTTATACTAGCGGTTCAGGGGAATGAGCAGTTCTTC. Translated, it gives CASSFILAVQGNEQFF.

The table lists this clone with a count of one. V is TRBV5-6 and J is TRBJ1-1, with 8 bases aligning to TRBD1. The CDR3 is 15 residues long. With 2 bases clipped from V and 7 bases from J, the junction kept 10 bases outside the gene matches. From germline, CDR1 is SGHDT and CDR2 YYEEEE. The CDR3: CASSFTLTGASEAFF. In DNA form, the CDR3 reads TGTGCCAGCAGCTTTACCTTGACAGGGGCGAGTGAAGCTTTCTTT.

This clone is a singleton in its sample. This chain links TRBV11-3 with TRBJ1-2; the match to TRBD1 covers 9 bases. V gave up 5 bases and J gave up 6 bases; unmatched junction bases: 16. CDR3 size: 17 residues. Germline V gene lookup returns CDR1 SGHNT and CDR2 YENEEA. CDR3 sequence reads: CASSPGADRGYLNGYTF. CDR3 nucleotides: TGTGCCAGCAGCCCCGGCGCGGACAGGGGATATCTAAATGGCTACACCTTC. The whole variable domain, filled in from reference TRBV11-3 and TRBJ1-2, reads EAGVVQSPRYKIIEKKQPVAFWCNPISGHNTLYWYLQNLGQGPELLIRYENEEAVDDSQLPKDRFSAERLKGVDSTLKIQPAELGDSAVYLCASSPGADRGYLNGYTFGSGTRLTVV.

The CDR3 spells CASREQGEGSPLHF. In DNA form, the CDR3 reads TGTGCCAGCAGAGAACAGGGGGAGGGTTCACCCCTCCACTTT. This chain connects TRBV7-2 to TRBJ1-6; 8 bases agree with TRBD1. In germline, CDR1 is SGHTA, CDR2 FQGNSA. The ends lost 6 bases at V and 9 bases at J; junction bases unmatched: 7. The CDR3 covers 14 residues.

V is TRBV7-6 and J is TRBJ2-1; unclear D gene. The germline V gene has CDR1 SGHVS and CDR2 FNYEAQ. The CDR3 is 11 residues long. V lost 0 bases, J lost 9 bases, and 3 bases lay in between. The CDR3 DNA follows: TGTGCCAGCAGCTTAGCCGGTGAGCAGTTCTTC. Amino acid sequence: CASSLAGEQFF.

CDR3 region: CASRGGGPYGYTF. CDR3 coding DNA: TGTGCCAGCAGGGGAGGGGGCCCCTATGGCTACACCTTC. The chain couples TRBV6-5 to TRBJ1-2, with 7 bases lining up with TRBD1. Germline V gene lookup returns CDR1 MNHEY and CDR2 SVGAGI. The length of the CDR3 is 13 residues. Trimming removed 6 bases from V and 4 bases from J; junction bases left unmatched: 5.

The chain's CDR3 is CASSLVGGAAYEQYF. The DNA of the CDR3 is TGCGCCAGCAGCTTGGTCGGGGGGGCCGCTTACGAGCAGTACTTC. V gene TRBV5-1 combines with J gene TRBJ2-7; 8 bases agree with TRBD2. J lost 4 bases, V lost 0 bases, and 6 bases had no gene match. The CDR3 length is 15 residues. Germline CDR1 and CDR2: SGHRS and YFSETQ.

The rearrangement joins TRBV10-3 to TRBJ1-1, with a possible D match to TRBD1 (5 bases). In germline, CDR1 is ENHRY, CDR2 SYGVKD. Trimming left V 5 bases short and J 1 base short, with 11 bases between. The CDR3 length is 14 residues. The CDR3 spells CAISTLGGNTEAFF. CDR3 coding DNA: TGTGCCATCAGTACCTTGGGGGGGAACACTGAAGCTTTCTTT.

CDR3 in amino acids: CASSRGISYEQYF. In nucleotides, the CDR3 is TGTGCCAGCAGCCGGGGGATCTCCTACGAGCAGTACTTC. The chain combines TRBV7-9 with TRBJ2-7; maybe TRBD2 (6 bases). Germline assignment: CDR1 SEHNR and CDR2 FQNEAQ (reference sequence). This CDR3 contains 13 residues. Trimming removed 5 bases from V and 0 bases from J, with 8 bases in between.

The V and J genes are TRBV6-5 and TRBJ1-1, with D unclear. The germline V and J ends were trimmed by 4 bases and 11 bases, with 11 bases remaining between them. The CDR3 runs to 11 residues. The germline V gene encodes CDR1 MNHEY and CDR2 SVGAGI. The CDR3 nucleotides are TGTGCCAGCAGTTCCTTAATGGGGGCTTTCTTT. Encoded protein: CASSSLMGAFF.

The chain carries TRBV5-1 and TRBJ1-4; D unclear. The CDR3 runs to 14 residues. Germline assignment: CDR1 SGHRS and CDR2 YFSETQ. Trimming took 2 bases from V and 0 from J, leaving 5 bases between them. The DNA for the CDR3 is TGCGCCAGCAGCTTAGGTACAACTAATGAAAAACTGTTTTTT. Protein sequence: CASSLGTTNEKLFF.

The chain employs TRBV2 and TRBJ2-5, with a weak D call TRBD1 (6 bases). TRBJ2-7 explains the end of the DNA better; the J call may be wrong. CDR1 SNHLY and CDR2 FYNNEI come from the germline V gene. This CDR3 is 13 amino acids long. The CDR3 DNA sequence: TGTGCCAGCAGTGCGGTCAGGGGCTACGAGCAGTACTTC. Its protein product is CASSAVRGYEQYF.

The rearrangement joins TRBV7-9 to TRBJ1-1, with 7 bases aligning to TRBD1. The V gene end was trimmed by 5 bases and the J gene end by 11 bases; junction bases not matched to a gene: 8. CDR3 length: 12 residues. Germline V gene data show CDR1 as SEHNR and CDR2 as FQNEAQ (reference sequence). The CDR3 bases are TGTGCCAGCAGCACCCGACAGGGCGAGGCTTTCTTT. As protein: CASSTRQGEAFF.

This chain links TRBV7-9 with TRBJ2-2; unclear D gene. Trimming cost V 2 bases and J 4 bases, with 11 bases left between them. This CDR3 has 15 residues. Per germline, CDR1 SEHNR and CDR2 FQNEAQ (reference sequence). The CDR3 DNA follows: TGTGCCAGCAGCTTACGAGCAGCCATCACCGGGGAGCTGTTTTTT. It yields the protein CASSLRAAITGELFF.

In the case of this clone: A junction boundary mismatches the germline segment, possibly from a read error. The chain links TRBV5-6 to TRBJ1-1; D uncertain. Germline V gene data show CDR1 as SGHDT and CDR2 as YYEEEE. The CDR3 consists of 11 residues. The CDR3 protein is CASSLGRVGLF. The DNA for the CDR3 is TGTGCCAGCAGCTTGGGCCGGGTCGGCCTGTTT.

V is TRBV9 and J is TRBJ2-7; D may match TRBD1 or TRBD2 (5 bases each). Germline assignment: CDR1 SGDLS and CDR2 YYNGEE. V lost 2 bases and J lost 5, with 17 bases in between. CDR3 size: 15 residues. The CDR3 loop is CASSVSGAPLDEQYF. The CDR3 nucleotides read TGTGCCAGCAGCGTTTCCGGGGCCCCCCTCGACGAGCAGTACTTC.

The chain couples TRBV5-8 to TRBJ1-4; D ambiguous. Germline CDR1 and CDR2: SGHTS and YDEGEE. Trimming cost V 2 bases and J 14 bases, with 13 bases left between them. The CDR3 has 12 amino acids. The CDR3: CASSFLGSWLFF. The CDR3, as DNA: TGTGCCAGCAGCTTTCTTGGGAGTTGGCTGTTTTTT.

The chain employs TRBV6-6 and TRBJ1-4; possibly TRBD1 for D (6 bases). With 7 bases removed from V and 3 bases from J, the gap between germline ends came to 18 bases. Germline V gene data show CDR1 as MNHNY and CDR2 as SVGAGI (reference sequence). The CDR3 sequence is 16 residues long. The CDR3 reads CASTPSGGASNEKLFF. CDR3 sequence (DNA): TGTGCCAGCACCCCTTCCGGGGGGGCCTCTAATGAAAAACTGTTTTTT.

There are many counts of this clone. The chain uses TRBV29-1 and TRBJ1-2; unclear D gene. CDR1 is SQVTM, CDR2 ANQGSEA, per germline. The ends were cut back, 0 bases at V and 8 bases at J, with 13 bases in the middle. This CDR3 is built from 13 residues. CDR3 in amino acids: CSVEEGPVRGYTF. The DNA of the CDR3 is TGCAGCGTTGAAGAGGGTCCAGTACGAGGCTACACCTTC.

The chain joins TRBV10-3 to TRBJ2-1; 9 bases line up with TRBD1. This CDR3 spans 15 amino acids. In germline, CDR1 is ENHRY, CDR2 SYGVKD. Germline trimming cut 7 bases from V and 5 bases from J; bases unmatched to any gene: 9. The CDR3 DNA follows: TGTGCCATCAAACCGGACAGGGGAGGGAACAATGAGCAGTTCTTC. Protein: CAIKPDRGGNNEQFF.

This chain uses TRBV7-6 with TRBJ1-2, with 7 bases fitting TRBD1. The CDR3 runs 14 residues. Germline CDR1 reads SGHVS; CDR2 reads FNYEAQ. V gave up 4 bases and J gave up 1 base; unmatched junction bases: 3. Here the CDR3 reads CASSWGDSNYGYTF. The CDR3 DNA is TGTGCCAGCAGCTGGGGGGACAGTAACTATGGCTACACCTTC.

V gene TRBV6-1 combines with J gene TRBJ2-2; 8 bases map to TRBD2. Per germline, CDR1 MNHNS and CDR2 SASEGT. This CDR3 contains 16 residues. With V trimmed by 2 bases and J by 3 bases, 5 bases remained unmatched. The CDR3 DNA sequence: TGTGCCAGCAGTGAATTTCCTAGCGGGTACACCGGGGAGCTGTTTTTT. Translation: CASSEFPSGYTGELFF.

This chain connects TRBV29-1 to TRBJ2-1; the D is unclear. Germline V CDR1 and CDR2: SQVTM, ANQGSEA. V gave up 7 bases and J gave up 4 bases, with 14 bases separating them. This CDR3 is 13 amino acids long. In DNA, the CDR3 is TGCAGCGCCCGATGGGCAAGTTACAATGAGCAGTTCTTC. Amino acid sequence: CSARWASYNEQFF.

The V call is TRBV7-9, the J call TRBJ1-5; 8 positions agree with TRBD1. Germline V gene data show CDR1 as SEHNR and CDR2 as FQNEAQ (reference sequence). The junction had 7 bases not matched to a gene; V was cut back by 5 bases and J by 4 bases. The CDR3 extends over 15 amino acids. In nucleotides, the CDR3 is TGTGCCAGCAGCCCTCAGGGGGCGGGGAATCAGCCCCAGCATTTT. Encoded protein: CASSPQGAGNQPQHF.

This chain links TRBV7-3 with TRBJ1-2; 9 bases fit TRBD1. The CDR3 consists of 16 residues. CDR1 is SGHTA, CDR2 FQGTGA, per germline. Germline trimming cut 5 bases from V and 8 bases from J; bases unmatched to any gene: 15. CDR3 sequence (DNA): TGTGCCAGCAGCCCAACCCTTCCGGGACAGGGAGGAGGCTACACCTTC. Its protein is CASSPTLPGQGGGYTF.

The chain links TRBV7-9 to TRBJ1-2, with TRBD1 identical over 8 bases. CDR1 is SEHNR, CDR2 FQNEAQ, per germline (reference sequence). The ends lost 3 bases at V and 0 bases at J; junction bases unmatched: 12. The length of the CDR3 is 18 residues. CDR3 coding DNA: TGTGCCAGCAGCTTCCCCGACAGGGGCCTCACCTCTAACTATGGCTACACCTTC. Encoded protein: CASSFPDRGLTSNYGYTF.

This rearrangement joins TRBV10-3 to TRBJ2-7, with TRBD1 as a possible D gene (6 bases). The CDR3 has 15 residues. The V end lost 5 bases, the J end lost 2 bases, and 16 bases lay between the germline ends. Germline CDR1 reads ENHRY; CDR2 reads SYGVKD. In DNA form, the CDR3 reads TGTGCCATCAGTCCCTCCCCTACAGGGCCCTACGAGCAGTACTTC. It translates to CAISPSPTGPYEQYF.

The chain employs TRBV19 and TRBJ1-2; D is unclear. Germline-derived CDR1 and CDR2 are LNHDA and SQIVND (reference sequence). V was cut by 3 bases and J by 0 bases, with 5 bases left in between. The CDR3 sequence is 13 residues long. The CDR3 DNA is TGTGCCAGTAGTATCTCAGCTAACTATGGCTACACCTTC. Translating gives CASSISANYGYTF. Complete variable domain (other parts from reference TRBV19 and TRBJ1-2): DGGITQSPKYLFRKEGQNVTLSCEQNLNHDAMYWYRQDPGQGLRLIYYSQIVNDFQKGDIAEGYSVSREKKESFPLTVTSAQKNPTAFYLCASSISANYGYTFGSGTRLTVV.

V and J are TRBV15 and TRBJ2-7, with 11 bases that match TRBD2. Losses at the gene ends were 4 bases for V and 3 bases for J; bases not matched to a gene: 14. The CDR3 consists of 18 residues. Germline lookup yields CDR1 LNHNV and CDR2 YYDKDF (reference sequence). CDR3 region: CATSTLESLAGGNYEQYF. CDR3 bases: TGTGCCACCAGCACCTTAGAGAGTTTAGCGGGGGGGAACTACGAGCAGTACTTC. The whole variable domain, remainder taken from reference TRBV15 and TRBJ2-7, is DAMVIQNPRYQVTQFGKPVTLSCSQTLNHNVMYWYQQKSSQAPKLLFHYYDKDFNNEADTPDNFQSRRPNTSFCFLDIRSPGLGDTAMYLCATSTLESLAGGNYEQYFGPGTRLTVT.